This note documents a single TCR beta chain sequence. Its antigen is unidentified. The sample comes from a study of tumor-infiltrating lymphocytes in primary liver carcinoma. Study-level information: Participating patients were men and women between 30 and 69 years old. Study conclusions and caveats: Among top clones, only about 8-25% appeared in all five tumor regions. Tumor region pairs showed greater overlap than either tumor-adjacent or tumor-blood pairs did. Blood's top-250-clone fraction was significantly lower than that of tumors (p = 0.039).

Both RNA and DNA were isolated together from approximately 20-30 mg of bulk tissue that had not been sorted. Total RNA (approximately 0.5 ug) served as template for TCR beta cDNA synthesis primed by a constant-region primer. Three nested multiplex PCR rounds, a slightly modified ARM-PCR, produced the libraries for TCR beta. TRBV1-TRBV30 forward primers paired with a C-beta reverse primer drove the first two PCR rounds, around 10 cycles each. MiXCR, run by TCRdb on the multiplex PCR reads, gives a single entry per CDR3 protein. The data contain about 78,000 distinct CDR3 sequences, about two thirds of them singletons. V shed 7 bases and J shed 2 bases, with 8 bases lying between them. Germline V gene sequence: CDR1 MDHEN, CDR2 SYDVKM. The CDR3 runs to 13 residues.

This sequence was found in a woman aged 55-75 years with primary liver carcinoma and hepatitis B virus infection. This chain connects TRBV28 to TRBJ2-2; no clear D gene. Sequencing input: liver tumor tissue from sampling region 4. Subset given: tumor region T4, right-lateral pole. DNA for the CDR3: TGTGCCAGCACCCAGACCAACACCGGGGAGCTGTTTTTT. Translation: CASTQTNTGELFF.